The T cell receptor (beta chain) described here comes from a study of naive and memory T cell subsets. Study results and limitations: RNA-based TCR counts may shift with T cell activation and differentiation.

This clonotype has at least ten counts. Its antigen is not identified. The CDR3 is 16 amino acids. Germline assignment: CDR1 MNHNS and CDR2 SASEGT. Trimming removed 2 bases at V and 0 bases at J, with 12 bases between. The beta constant-region primer was an equimolar mix of two oligonucleotides covering TRBC1 and TRBC2. TCRdb re-called the UMI-ligation and nested PCR reads with MiXCR, one entry per CDR3 protein. The sample holds about 90,000 distinct CDR3 sequences, approximately 6.5% seen once. The chain carries TRBV6-1 and TRBJ2-3; D remains ambiguous. Material for sequencing was central memory CD4+ T cells from blood. The sequence came from a human donor in good health. The CDR3 sequence is CASSETPDASTDTQYF. DNA of the CDR3: TGTGCCAGCAGTGAAACCCCGGACGCAAGCACAGATACGCAGTATTTT.